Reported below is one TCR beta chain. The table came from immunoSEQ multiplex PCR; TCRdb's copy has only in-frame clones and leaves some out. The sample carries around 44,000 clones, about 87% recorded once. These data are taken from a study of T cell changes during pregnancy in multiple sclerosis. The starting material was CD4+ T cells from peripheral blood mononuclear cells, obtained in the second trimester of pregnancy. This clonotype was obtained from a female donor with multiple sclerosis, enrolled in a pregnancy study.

DNA for the CDR3: TGTGCCAGCAGTGGGACTAGCGGGAACATTCAGTACTTC. Amino acid sequence: CASSGTSGNIQYF. The chain joins TRBV25-1 to TRBJ2-4; 11 bases are shared with TRBD2. J was trimmed by 7 bases and V by 4 bases; bases with no gene match: 0. The germline V gene encodes CDR1 MGHDK and CDR2 SYGVNS. This CDR3 has 13 residues.